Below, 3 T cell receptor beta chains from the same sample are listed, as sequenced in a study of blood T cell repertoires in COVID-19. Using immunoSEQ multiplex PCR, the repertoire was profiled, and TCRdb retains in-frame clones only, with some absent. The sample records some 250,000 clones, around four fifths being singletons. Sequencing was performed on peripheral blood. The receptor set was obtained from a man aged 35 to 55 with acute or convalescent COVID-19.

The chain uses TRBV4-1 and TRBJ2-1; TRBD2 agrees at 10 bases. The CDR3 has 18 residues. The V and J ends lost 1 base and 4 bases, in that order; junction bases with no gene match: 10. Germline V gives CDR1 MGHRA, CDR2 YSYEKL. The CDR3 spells CASSQGLRASGSYNEQFF. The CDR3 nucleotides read TGCGCCAGCAGCCAAGGTCTACGGGCTAGCGGGAGTTACAATGAGCAGTTCTTC.

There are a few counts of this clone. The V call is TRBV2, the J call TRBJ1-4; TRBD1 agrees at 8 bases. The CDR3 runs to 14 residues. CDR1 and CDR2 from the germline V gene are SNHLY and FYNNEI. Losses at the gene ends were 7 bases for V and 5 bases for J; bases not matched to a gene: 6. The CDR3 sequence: CASIRRTGNEKLFF. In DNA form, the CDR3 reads TGTGCCAGCATTAGAAGGACAGGGAATGAAAAACTGTTTTTT.

Here the CDR3 reads CASSFFQAHSGANVLTF. The CDR3 nucleotides are TGTGCCAGCAGTTTCTTCCAGGCCCACTCTGGGGCCAACGTCCTGACTTTC. The rearrangement links TRBV7-9 to TRBJ2-6, with D unresolved. CDR3 length: 17 residues. V shed 6 bases and J shed 0 bases, with 15 bases lying between them. Germline values: CDR1 SEHNR, CDR2 FQNEAQ (reference sequence).